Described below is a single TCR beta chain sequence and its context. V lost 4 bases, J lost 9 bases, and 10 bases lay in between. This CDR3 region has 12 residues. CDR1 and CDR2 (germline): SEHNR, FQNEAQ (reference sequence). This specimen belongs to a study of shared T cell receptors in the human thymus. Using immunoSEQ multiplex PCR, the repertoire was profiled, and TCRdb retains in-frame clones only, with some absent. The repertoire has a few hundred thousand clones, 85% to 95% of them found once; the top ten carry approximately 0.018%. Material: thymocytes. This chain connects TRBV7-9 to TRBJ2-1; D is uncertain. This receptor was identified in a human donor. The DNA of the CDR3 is TGTGCCAGCAGCTCCTCCTCCTCTGAGCAGTTCTTC. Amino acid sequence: CASSSSSSEQFF.